The T cell receptor beta chain described here comes from a study of T cells in Graves' hyperthyroidism and ophthalmopathy. Amplification of TCR beta CDR3 regions was performed using RNA transcripts as template. Carried out on the TCR CDR3, a first-round RT-PCR used the HTBI primer set. From the multiplex PCR reads, TCRdb called clonotypes with MiXCR, one entry per CDR3 protein. The repertoire holds 300,000 to 400,000 distinct CDR3 sequences, with 20% to 25% as singletons. Trimming removed 5 bases from V and 3 bases from J, with 19 bases in between. CDR1 is SEHNR, CDR2 FQNEAQ, per germline (reference sequence). The CDR3 contains 16 residues.

The sequence came from a woman aged 45-65 years with Graves' hyperthyroidism. This chain links TRBV7-9 with TRBJ1-1; D might be TRBD1 (6 bases). The sample was blood. The CDR3 loop reads CASSAGTQYRDTEAFF. The CDR3 region has the DNA TGTGCCAGCAGCGCCGGGACACAATATAGGGACACTGAAGCTTTCTTT.